These 7 T cell receptor beta chains were all obtained from the same sample, sequenced in a study of T cell changes during pregnancy in multiple sclerosis. The table came from immunoSEQ multiplex PCR; TCRdb's copy has only in-frame clones and leaves some out. The sample contains approximately 70,000 clones, roughly 89% of which appear only once. Source: peripheral blood, taken in the second trimester of pregnancy. Every receptor here comes from a female donor with multiple sclerosis, enrolled in a pregnancy study.

This rearrangement joins TRBV9 to TRBJ2-5; 7 nucleotides match TRBD2. The trim removed 7 bases at V and 2 bases at J, leaving 11 bases unmatched. CDR3 length: 15 amino acids. CDR1 and CDR2 (germline): SGDLS, YYNGEE. The DNA for the CDR3 is TGTGCCAGCGGACTAGGGGCTGGTGGTCAAGAGACCCAGTACTTC. Its protein is CASGLGAGGQETQYF.

V gene TRBV6-5 combines with J gene TRBJ2-5; tentative D call: TRBD2 (5 bases). The CDR3 is 14 amino acids. Germline CDR1 and CDR2: MNHEY and SVGAGI. Trimming pared 7 bases from V and 0 bases from J, leaving 12 bases between. The CDR3 region has the DNA TGTGCCAGCAACCGAGCGGACTACCAAGAGACCCAGTACTTC. It codes for CASNRADYQETQYF.

The V gene is TRBV11-3, the J gene TRBJ2-7; D possibly corresponds to TRBD1 (6 bases). The germline gives CDR1 SGHNT, CDR2 YENEEA. This CDR3 region has 15 residues. Trimming left V 3 bases short and J 0 bases short, with 12 bases between. DNA of the CDR3: TGTGCCAGCAGCTTCCACACAGGGCCCTCCTACGAGCAGTACTTC. This gives the protein CASSFHTGPSYEQYF.

This chain connects TRBV27 to TRBJ2-7; 10 bases agree with TRBD1. The trim removed 6 bases at V and 6 bases at J, leaving 5 bases unmatched. CDR1 is MNHEY, CDR2 SMNVEV, per germline (reference sequence). CDR3 length equals 13 residues. The CDR3 region is CASRRTGGGEQYF. CDR3 DNA sequence: TGTGCCAGCAGGCGGACAGGGGGAGGCGAGCAGTACTTC.

The chain recombines TRBV5-1 with TRBJ2-7; a weak D match, TRBD1 (5 bases). The germline V gene has CDR1 SGHRS and CDR2 YFSETQ. Trimming shortened V by 0 bases and J by 0 bases, and 10 bases separated the two germline ends. There are 15 residues in the CDR3. This chain's CDR3 is CASSLVQAYSYEQYF. CDR3 sequence (DNA): TGCGCCAGCAGCTTGGTACAGGCCTACTCCTACGAGCAGTACTTC.

The rearrangement links TRBV18 to TRBJ2-3; D gene unclear. There are 14 residues in the CDR3. Deletions cut 4 bases from V and 4 bases from J, with 12 bases between. Germline CDR1 KGHSH, CDR2 LQKENI. The CDR3 region is CASSRVNAADTQYF. CDR3 in DNA: TGTGCCAGCTCACGTGTAAACGCGGCAGATACGCAGTATTTT.

V usage is TRBV18 and J usage is TRBJ2-3; D remains ambiguous. Trimming removed 5 bases at V and 4 bases at J, with 7 bases between. CDR1 is KGHSH, CDR2 LQKENI, per germline. There are 12 residues in the CDR3. The CDR3 DNA follows: TGTGCCAGCTCATCAAATTCAGATACGCAGTATTTT. Protein: CASSSNSDTQYF.